The rows below give T cell receptor beta chains drawn from one sample of a study of CD8+ T cells in alopecia areata. Profiled with immunoSEQ multiplex PCR; TCRdb holds only in-frame clones, not every one. This sample yields 150,000 to 180,000 clones, of which approximately 53% are seen a single time; just under 20% belongs to the top ten. The specimen comprised CD8+ T cells sorted from blood, sampled at week 0. Receptors were obtained from a human donor with alopecia areata. The CDR3 runs from the conserved cysteine through the conserved F or W. D genes are given only for firm matches. Rows may omit the clone size; those that give it use once, few, many or a size class.

d_call j_call clone_size v_call cdr3_aa cdr3_nt
TRBD2 TRBJ2-3 medium-sized TRBV10-3 CAIREAGVDIDTQYF TGTGCCATCAGGGAAGCGGGGGTCGACATCGATACGCAGTATTTT
TRBD1 TRBJ2-6 . TRBV2 CASSPGTGPLSGANVLTF TGTGCCAGCAGTCCCGGGACAGGCCCTTTATCCGGGGCCAACGTCCTGACTTTC
TRBD1 TRBJ1-2 . TRBV30 CAWIPGQGHYGYTF TGTGCCTGGATCCCCGGACAGGGGCACTATGGCTACACCTTC
. TRBJ2-5 . TRBV29-1 CSATGETQYF TGCAGCGCCACGGGGGAGACCCAGTACTTC
TRBD1 TRBJ1-6 few TRBV5-1 CASSLAGQGLGSPLHF TGCGCCAGCAGCTTGGCCGGACAGGGTTTAGGGTCACCCCTCCACTTT
. TRBJ2-7 . TRBV29-1 CSVEDPRQNQYF TGCAGCGTTGAAGATCCGCGACAGAACCAGTACTTC
. TRBJ2-4 . TRBV5-6 CASSFVASRGNIQYF TGTGCCAGCAGCTTCGTGGCTAGCCGGGGAAACATTCAGTACTTC
. TRBJ1-1 . TRBV11-1 CASRGNTEAFF TGTGCCAGCAGGGGAAACACTGAAGCTTTCTTT
. TRBJ1-1 few TRBV6-5 CASSYYTEAFF TGTGCCAGCAGTTACTACACTGAAGCTTTCTTT
TRBD1 TRBJ1-6 . TRBV30 CAWSGGQGGSSPLHF TGTGCCTGGAGTGGGGGACAGGGGGGCTCTTCACCCCTCCACTTT
. TRBJ1-6 . TRBV7-2 CASSFDTDNSPLHF TGTGCCAGCAGCTTCGACACGGATAATTCACCCCTCCACTTT
. TRBJ2-2 . TRBV7-9 CASSSTGELFF TGTGCCAGCAGCAGTACCGGGGAGCTGTTTTTT
TRBD2 TRBJ2-7 . TRBV7-8 CASTPGGRGSYEQYF TGTGCCAGCACCCCGGGGGGTAGAGGCTCCTACGAGCAGTACTTC
. TRBJ1-5 . TRBV12-5 CASGREFQPQHF TGTGCTAGTGGCCGGGAGTTTCAGCCCCAGCATTTT
TRBD1 TRBJ2-1 . TRBV2 CAIRDRGANEQFF TGTGCCATCCGGGACAGGGGGGCCAATGAGCAGTTCTTC
. TRBJ2-7 . TRBV4-2 CASSQARTDYEQYF TGTGCCAGCAGCCAAGCCAGGACCGATTACGAGCAGTACTTC
. TRBJ2-3 . TRBV4-3 CASSQDPGTDTQYF TGCGCCAGCAGCCAAGATCCGGGCACAGATACGCAGTATTTT
. TRBJ2-3 . TRBV7-6 CASSLAGGGDTQYF TGTGCCAGCAGCTTAGCCGGGGGCGGAGATACGCAGTATTTT
. TRBJ2-1 few TRBV29-1 CSVGSGNEQFF TGCAGCGTTGGTTCGGGCAATGAGCAGTTCTTC
TRBD1 TRBJ1-1 few TRBV7-2 CASHRGTANTEAFF TGTGCCAGCCATAGGGGGACAGCGAACACTGAAGCTTTCTTT
. TRBJ1-2 . TRBV25-1 CASEARHYGYTF TGTGCCAGCGAGGCGCGCCACTATGGCTACACCTTC
. TRBJ2-5 . TRBV27 CASSRGTLVGQETQYF TGTGCCAGCAGTCGTGGGACGTTGGTGGGCCAAGAGACCCAGTACTTC
. TRBJ2-7 . TRBV30 CAWSHPSYEQYF TGTGCCTGGAGTCACCCCTCCTACGAGCAGTACTTC
. TRBJ1-1 few TRBV12-5 CASGLGQLNTEAFF TGTGCTAGTGGTTTAGGGCAGCTGAACACTGAAGCTTTCTTT
. TRBJ2-1 . TRBV5-6 CASSSAYEGENEQFF TGTGCCAGCAGCTCTGCCTACGAAGGGGAGAATGAGCAGTTCTTC
. TRBJ1-1 few TRBV5-1 CASSLLRDTEAFF TGCGCCAGCAGCTTGCTTCGTGACACTGAAGCTTTCTTT
TRBD1 TRBJ2-1 few TRBV6-6 CASSWTGDEQFF TGTGCCAGCAGCTGGACAGGGGATGAGCAGTTCTTC
. TRBJ2-1 . TRBV29-1 CSGIGRNEQFF TGCAGCGGGATAGGGCGCAATGAGCAGTTCTTC
TRBD1 TRBJ2-1 . TRBV29-1 CSAPGGRNEQFF TGCAGCGCGCCAGGGGGAAGGAATGAGCAGTTCTTC
. TRBJ2-7 few TRBV29-1 CSVGGAVNEQYF TGCAGCGTTGGGGGGGCCGTGAACGAGCAGTACTTC
TRBD2 TRBJ2-1 few TRBV6-6 CASTQTSGGANEQFF TGTGCCAGCACCCAGACTAGCGGGGGGGCAAATGAGCAGTTCTTC
. TRBJ2-3 few TRBV2 CADIASTDTQYF TGTGCCGACATTGCCTCCACAGATACGCAGTATTTT
. TRBJ2-3 . TRBV30 CACDPSSTDTQYF TGTGCCTGTGACCCTTCCAGCACAGATACGCAGTATTTT
TRBD1 TRBJ2-7 . TRBV30 CAWSEVTGDEQYF TGTGCCTGGAGTGAAGTTACAGGGGACGAGCAGTACTTC
. TRBJ2-1 . TRBV30 CAWSASHGDEQFF TGTGCCTGGAGTGCAAGCCACGGGGATGAGCAGTTCTTC
. TRBJ2-5 . TRBV9 CASSARLGNYQETQYF TGTGCCAGCAGCGCCCGTTTAGGTAACTACCAAGAGACCCAGTACTTC
. TRBJ1-2 . TRBV4-2 CASSQDISGGYTF TGTGCCAGCAGCCAAGATATATCCGGTGGCTACACCTTC
. TRBJ2-5 few TRBV15 CATSRDRGETQYF TGTGCCACCAGCAGAGATCGGGGCGAGACCCAGTACTTC
. TRBJ1-1 . TRBV13 CASSLYGFNTEAFF TGTGCCAGCAGCTTATACGGGTTCAACACTGAAGCTTTCTTT
. TRBJ2-2 . TRBV9 CASSVEATNTGELFF TGTGCCAGCAGCGTAGAGGCAACGAACACCGGGGAGCTGTTTTTT
. TRBJ1-2 . TRBV4-3 CASSQDRVTGSHYGYTF TGCGCCAGCAGCCAAGATCGCGTAACAGGGAGCCACTATGGCTACACCTTC
. TRBJ1-2 . TRBV29-1 CSVDPRHQADTYTF TGCAGCGTTGACCCGCGCCACCAGGCTGATACCTACACCTTC
TRBD2 TRBJ2-3 few TRBV27 CASSPWTSVADTQYF TGTGCCAGCAGTCCCTGGACTAGTGTGGCAGATACGCAGTATTTT
. TRBJ1-1 few TRBV5-6 CASSFFDTEAFF TGTGCCAGCAGCTTTTTTGACACTGAAGCTTTCTTT
. TRBJ2-2 . TRBV9 CASSENTGELFF TGTGCCAGCAGCGAGAACACCGGGGAGCTGTTTTTT
. TRBJ1-1 . TRBV30 CAWSGGPGPRF TGTGCCTGGAGTGGAGGGCCAGGCCCCCGCTTT
. TRBJ2-3 . TRBV2 CATRTETSTDTQYF TGTGCCACCAGGACAGAGACTAGCACAGATACGCAGTATTTT
TRBD1 TRBJ2-7 medium-sized TRBV4-3 CASSQRQGDEQYF TGCGCCAGCAGCCAACGACAGGGCGACGAGCAGTACTTC
. TRBJ1-1 . TRBV29-1 CSVPDSLNTEAFF TGCAGCGTTCCGGACAGCCTGAACACTGAAGCTTTCTTT
. TRBJ1-1 . TRBV15 CATSSEGRRNTEAFF TGTGCCACCAGCAGCGAGGGCAGGCGGAACACTGAAGCTTTCTTT
. TRBJ1-2 . TRBV4-3 CASSQDLSPASNYGYTF TGCGCCAGCAGCCAAGATCTCTCCCCGGCCTCAAACTATGGCTACACCTTC
. TRBJ1-1 . TRBV21-1 CATQEAFF TGTGCCACTCAGGAAGCTTTCTTT
. TRBJ2-1 few TRBV15 CATSRDVSGLRDPGNEQFF TGTGCCACCAGCAGAGATGTGTCGGGGCTAAGGGACCCTGGGAATGAGCAGTTCTTC